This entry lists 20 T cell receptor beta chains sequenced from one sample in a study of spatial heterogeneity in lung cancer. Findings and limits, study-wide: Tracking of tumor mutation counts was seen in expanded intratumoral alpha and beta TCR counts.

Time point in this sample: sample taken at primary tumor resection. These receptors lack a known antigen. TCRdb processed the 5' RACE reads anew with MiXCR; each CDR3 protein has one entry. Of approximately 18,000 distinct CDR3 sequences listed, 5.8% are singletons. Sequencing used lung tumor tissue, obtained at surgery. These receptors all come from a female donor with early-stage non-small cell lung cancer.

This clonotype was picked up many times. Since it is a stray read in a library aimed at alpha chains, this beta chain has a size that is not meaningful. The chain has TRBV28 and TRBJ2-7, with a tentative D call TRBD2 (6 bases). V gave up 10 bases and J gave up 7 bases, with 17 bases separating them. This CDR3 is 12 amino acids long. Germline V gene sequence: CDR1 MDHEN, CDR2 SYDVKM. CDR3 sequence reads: CATGPGLWEQYF. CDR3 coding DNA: TGTGCCACCGGTCCGGGACTTTGGGAGCAGTACTTC.

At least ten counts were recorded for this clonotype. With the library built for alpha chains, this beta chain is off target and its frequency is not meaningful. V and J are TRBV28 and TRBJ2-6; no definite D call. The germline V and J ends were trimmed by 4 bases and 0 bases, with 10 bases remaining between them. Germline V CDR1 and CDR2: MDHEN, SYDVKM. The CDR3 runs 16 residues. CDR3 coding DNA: TGTGCCAGCAGTTCCGGACCAAGCTCTGGGGCCAACGTCCTGACTTTC. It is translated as CASSSGPSSGANVLTF.

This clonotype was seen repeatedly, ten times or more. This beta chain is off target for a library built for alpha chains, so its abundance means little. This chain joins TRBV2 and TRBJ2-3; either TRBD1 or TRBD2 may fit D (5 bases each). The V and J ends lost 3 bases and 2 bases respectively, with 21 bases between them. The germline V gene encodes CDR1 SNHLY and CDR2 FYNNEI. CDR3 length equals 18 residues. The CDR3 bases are TGTGCCAGCAGTGATACTTTATCGGGACGGGGAAACACAGATACGCAGTATTTT. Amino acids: CASSDTLSGRGNTDTQYF.

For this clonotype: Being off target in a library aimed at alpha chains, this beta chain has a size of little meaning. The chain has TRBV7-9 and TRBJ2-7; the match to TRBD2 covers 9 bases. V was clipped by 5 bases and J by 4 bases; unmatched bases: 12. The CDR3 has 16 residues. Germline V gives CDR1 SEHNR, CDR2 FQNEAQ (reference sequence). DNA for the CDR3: TGTGCCAGCAGCCACCTTAGTAGCGGGAGTGCTTACGAGCAGTACTTC. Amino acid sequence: CASSHLSSGSAYEQYF.

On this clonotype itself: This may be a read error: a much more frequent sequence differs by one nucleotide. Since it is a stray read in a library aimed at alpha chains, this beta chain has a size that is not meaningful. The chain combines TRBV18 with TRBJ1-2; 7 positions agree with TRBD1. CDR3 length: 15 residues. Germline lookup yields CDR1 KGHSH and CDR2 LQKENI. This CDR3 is CVSSPRTGENYGYTF. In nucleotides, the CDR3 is TGTGTCAGCTCACCACGAACAGGGGAGAACTATGGCTACACCTTC.

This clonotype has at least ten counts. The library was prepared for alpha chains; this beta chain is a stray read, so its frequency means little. As DNA, the CDR3 is TGTGCCATCAAGGGTGGTCAGCTTGACAATGAGCAGTTCTTC. It codes for CAIKGGQLDNEQFF. The rearrangement joins TRBV10-3 to TRBJ2-1; no clear D. This CDR3 is built from 14 residues. Trimming pared 7 bases from V and 5 bases from J, leaving 15 bases between. Germline V CDR1 and CDR2: ENHRY, SYGVKD.

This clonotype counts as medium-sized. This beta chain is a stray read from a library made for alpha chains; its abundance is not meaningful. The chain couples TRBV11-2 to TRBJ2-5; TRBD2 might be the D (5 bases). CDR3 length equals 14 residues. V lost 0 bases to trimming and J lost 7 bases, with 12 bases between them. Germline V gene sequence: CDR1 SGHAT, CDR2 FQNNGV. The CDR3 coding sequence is TGTGCCAGCAGCTTAGACTGGCCACGGGGGACCCAGTACTTC. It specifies CASSLDWPRGTQYF. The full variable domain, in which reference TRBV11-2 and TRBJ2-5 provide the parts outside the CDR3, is EAGVAQSPRYKIIEKRQSVAFWCNPISGHATLYWYQQILGQGPKLLIQFQNNGVVDDSQLPKDRFSAERLKGVDSTLKIQPAKLEDSAVYLCASSLDWPRGTQYFGPGTRLLVL.

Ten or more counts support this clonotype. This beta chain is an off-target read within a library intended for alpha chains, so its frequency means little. The CDR3 DNA follows: TGTGCCAGCAGCCAAGATGGTATCCAGGCTAATCAGCCCCAGCATTTT. This encodes CASSQDGIQANQPQHF. The chain links TRBV4-2 to TRBJ1-5; D is undetermined. V lost 0 bases and J 4 bases, leaving 13 bases between the germline ends. This CDR3 is 16 amino acids long. Germline V gives CDR1 LGHNA, CDR2 YNFKEQ.

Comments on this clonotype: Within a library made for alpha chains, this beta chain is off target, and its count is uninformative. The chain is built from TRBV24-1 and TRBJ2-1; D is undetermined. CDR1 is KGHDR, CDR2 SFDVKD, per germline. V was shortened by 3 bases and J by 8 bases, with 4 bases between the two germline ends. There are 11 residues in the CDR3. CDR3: CATSDRDEQFF. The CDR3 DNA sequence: TGTGCCACCAGTGATCGGGATGAGCAGTTCTTC.

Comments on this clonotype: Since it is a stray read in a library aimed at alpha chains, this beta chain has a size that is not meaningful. The CDR3 spells CASSRTNRYNEQFF. For the CDR3, the DNA is TGTGCCAGCAGCCGAACGAACCGCTACAATGAGCAGTTCTTC. The chain links TRBV12-3 or TRBV12-4 to TRBJ2-1; no firm D call. The V end lost 6 bases, the J end lost 3 bases, and 12 bases lay between the germline ends. This CDR3 spans 14 amino acids.

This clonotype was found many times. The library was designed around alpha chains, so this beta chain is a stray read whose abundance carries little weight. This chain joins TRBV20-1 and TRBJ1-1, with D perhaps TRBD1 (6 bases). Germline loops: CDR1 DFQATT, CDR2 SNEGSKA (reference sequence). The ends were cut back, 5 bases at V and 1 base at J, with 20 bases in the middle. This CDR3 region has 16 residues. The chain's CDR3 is CSAPRWSGGKNTEAFF. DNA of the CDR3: TGCAGTGCTCCCAGGTGGTCTGGGGGCAAGAACACTGAAGCTTTCTTT.

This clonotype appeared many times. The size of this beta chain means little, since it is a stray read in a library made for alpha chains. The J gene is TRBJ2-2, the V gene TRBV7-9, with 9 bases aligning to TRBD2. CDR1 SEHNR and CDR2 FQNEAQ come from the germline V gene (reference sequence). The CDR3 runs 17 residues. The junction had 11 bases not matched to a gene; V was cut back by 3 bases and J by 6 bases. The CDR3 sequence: CASSFAGGRAVAGELFF. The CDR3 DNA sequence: TGTGCCAGCAGCTTTGCTGGCGGGAGGGCCGTGGCCGGGGAGCTGTTTTTT.

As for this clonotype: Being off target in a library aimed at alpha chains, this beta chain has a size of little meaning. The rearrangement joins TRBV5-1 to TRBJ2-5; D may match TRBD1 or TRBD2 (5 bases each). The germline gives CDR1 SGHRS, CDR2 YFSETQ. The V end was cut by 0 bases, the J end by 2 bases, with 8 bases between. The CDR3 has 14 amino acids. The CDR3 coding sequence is TGCGCCAGCAGCTTGGCCGGGGCGCAAGAGACCCAGTACTTC. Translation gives CASSLAGAQETQYF.

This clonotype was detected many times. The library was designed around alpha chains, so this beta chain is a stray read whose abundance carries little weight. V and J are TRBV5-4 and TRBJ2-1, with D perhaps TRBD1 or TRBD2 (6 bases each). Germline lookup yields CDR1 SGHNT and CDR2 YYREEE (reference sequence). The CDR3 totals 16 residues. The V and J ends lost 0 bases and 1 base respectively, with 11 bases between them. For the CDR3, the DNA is TGTGCCAGCAGCTTGGCCGGGGGCAAATCCTACAATGAGCAGTTCTTC. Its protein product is CASSLAGGKSYNEQFF.

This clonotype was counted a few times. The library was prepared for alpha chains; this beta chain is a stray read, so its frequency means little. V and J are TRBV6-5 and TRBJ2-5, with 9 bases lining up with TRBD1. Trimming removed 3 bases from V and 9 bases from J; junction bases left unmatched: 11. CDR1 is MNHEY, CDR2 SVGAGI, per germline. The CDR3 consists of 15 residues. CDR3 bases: TGTGCCAGCAGTTATGGGGACAGGGACTCCGGGGCCCAGTACTTC. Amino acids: CASSYGDRDSGAQYF.

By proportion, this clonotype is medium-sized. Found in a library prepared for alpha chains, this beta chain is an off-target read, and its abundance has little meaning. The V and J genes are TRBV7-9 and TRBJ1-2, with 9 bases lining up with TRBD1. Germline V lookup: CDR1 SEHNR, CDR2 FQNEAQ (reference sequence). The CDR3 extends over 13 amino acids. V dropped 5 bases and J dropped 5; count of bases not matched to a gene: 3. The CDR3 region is CASSRQGEYGYTF. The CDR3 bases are TGTGCCAGCAGCCGACAGGGGGAATATGGCTACACCTTC.

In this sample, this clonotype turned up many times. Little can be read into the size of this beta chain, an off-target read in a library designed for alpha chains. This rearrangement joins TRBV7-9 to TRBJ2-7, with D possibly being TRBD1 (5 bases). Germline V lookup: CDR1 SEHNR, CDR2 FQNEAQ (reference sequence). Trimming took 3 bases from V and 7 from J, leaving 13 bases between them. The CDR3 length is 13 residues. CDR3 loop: CASSFNQGWEQYF. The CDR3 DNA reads TGTGCCAGCAGCTTTAACCAGGGCTGGGAGCAGTACTTC.

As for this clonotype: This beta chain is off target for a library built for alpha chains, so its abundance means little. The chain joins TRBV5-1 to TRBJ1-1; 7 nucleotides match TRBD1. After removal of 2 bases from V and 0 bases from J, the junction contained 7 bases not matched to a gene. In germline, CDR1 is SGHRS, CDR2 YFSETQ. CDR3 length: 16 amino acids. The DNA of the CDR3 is TGCGCCAGCAGCTTTCGGGCAGGGGGGATGAACACTGAAGCTTTCTTT. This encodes CASSFRAGGMNTEAFF.

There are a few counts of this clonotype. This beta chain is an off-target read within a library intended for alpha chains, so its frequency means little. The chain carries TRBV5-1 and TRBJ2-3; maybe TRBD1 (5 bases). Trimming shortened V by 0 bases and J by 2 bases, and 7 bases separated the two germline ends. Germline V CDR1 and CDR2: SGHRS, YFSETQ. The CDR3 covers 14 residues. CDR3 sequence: CASSLDRTTDTQYF. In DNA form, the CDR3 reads TGCGCCAGCAGCTTGGACAGGACCACAGATACGCAGTATTTT.

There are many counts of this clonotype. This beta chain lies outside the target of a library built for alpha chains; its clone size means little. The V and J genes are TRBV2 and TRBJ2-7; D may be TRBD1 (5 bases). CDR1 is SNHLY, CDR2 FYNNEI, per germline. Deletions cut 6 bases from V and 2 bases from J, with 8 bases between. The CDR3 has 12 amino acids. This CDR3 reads CASRPTAYEQYF. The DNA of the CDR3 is TGTGCCAGCAGACCGACAGCCTACGAGCAGTACTTC.